This TCR beta chain was recorded in a study of technical replicates of blood from a handful of donors. TCRdb's copy holds only in-frame clones and misses some; the assay was immunoSEQ multiplex PCR. The table has nearly 80,000 clones, about 92% seen once. V gave up 2 bases and J gave up 6 bases, with 11 bases separating them. Germline V gene lookup returns CDR1 SGHRS and CDR2 YFSETQ. The length of the CDR3 is 13 residues. This sequence originates from a human donor in good health. The chain employs TRBV5-1 and TRBJ1-2; D might be TRBD1 (6 bases). The sample comprised T cells isolated from PBMCs. The CDR3 bases are TGCGCCAGCAGCTTAGAGGGGGTTGATGGCTACACCTTC. Translating gives CASSLEGVDGYTF.